This T cell receptor (beta chain) comes out of a study of shared clonotypes between healthy human individuals. Overall study results and limits: Only blood samples were collected, and tissue repertoires likely differ.

Germline-derived CDR1 and CDR2 are SGHRS and YFSETQ. Trimming at V came to 3 bases and at J to 8 bases, leaving 8 bases not matched to a gene. CDR3 length: 14 residues. Remarks on this clone: Its specificity is not known. The same CDR3 is also encoded by other DNA sequences in this sample.

Sequencing was performed with immunoSEQ multiplex PCR; in TCRdb, only in-frame clones are kept and a portion is missing. Seen here are millions of clones, 85% to 95% observed once, and the top ten hold 0.13%. Sequenced sample: naive CD4+ T cells sorted from blood. As to subset: CD45RA+ positively selected. The receptor's source is a man between 18 and 29 years old in good health. The chain combines TRBV5-1 with TRBJ1-2; 9 bases fit TRBD1. CDR3 amino acids: CASSSPGQGKGYTF. As DNA, the CDR3 is TGCGCCAGCAGCTCGCCGGGACAGGGCAAGGGCTACACCTTC.